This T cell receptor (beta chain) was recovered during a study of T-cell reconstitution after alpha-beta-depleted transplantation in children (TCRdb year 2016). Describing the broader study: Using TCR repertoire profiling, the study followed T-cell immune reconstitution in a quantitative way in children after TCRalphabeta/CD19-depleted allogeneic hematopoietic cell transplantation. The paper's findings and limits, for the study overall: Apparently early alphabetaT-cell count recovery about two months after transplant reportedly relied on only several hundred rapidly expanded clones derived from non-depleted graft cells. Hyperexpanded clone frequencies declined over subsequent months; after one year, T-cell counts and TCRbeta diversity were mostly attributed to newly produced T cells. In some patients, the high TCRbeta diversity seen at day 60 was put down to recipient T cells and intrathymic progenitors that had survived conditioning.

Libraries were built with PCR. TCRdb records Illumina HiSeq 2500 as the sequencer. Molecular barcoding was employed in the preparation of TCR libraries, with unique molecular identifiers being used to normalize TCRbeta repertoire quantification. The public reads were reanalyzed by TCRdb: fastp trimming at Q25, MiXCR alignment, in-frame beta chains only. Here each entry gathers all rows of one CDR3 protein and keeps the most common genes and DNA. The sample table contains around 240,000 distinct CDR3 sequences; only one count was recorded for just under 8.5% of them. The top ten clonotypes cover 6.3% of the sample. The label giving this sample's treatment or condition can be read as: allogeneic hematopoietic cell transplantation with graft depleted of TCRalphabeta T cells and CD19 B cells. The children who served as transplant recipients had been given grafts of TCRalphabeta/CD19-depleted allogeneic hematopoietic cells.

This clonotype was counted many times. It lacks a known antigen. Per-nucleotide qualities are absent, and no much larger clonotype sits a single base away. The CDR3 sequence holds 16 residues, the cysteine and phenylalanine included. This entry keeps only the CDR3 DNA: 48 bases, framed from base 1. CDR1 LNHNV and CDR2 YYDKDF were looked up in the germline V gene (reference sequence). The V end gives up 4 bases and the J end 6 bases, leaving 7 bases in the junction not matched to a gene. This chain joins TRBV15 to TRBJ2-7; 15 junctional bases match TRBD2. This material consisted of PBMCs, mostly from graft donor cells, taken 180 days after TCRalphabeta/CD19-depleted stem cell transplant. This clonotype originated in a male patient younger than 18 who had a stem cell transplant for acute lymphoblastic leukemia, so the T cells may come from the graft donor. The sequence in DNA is TGTGCCACCAGCATGTGGACTAGCGGGAGGGCCCGCGAGCAGTACTTC. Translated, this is CATSMWTSGRAREQYF. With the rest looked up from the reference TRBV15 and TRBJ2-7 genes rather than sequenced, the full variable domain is DAMVIQNPRYQVTQFGKPVTLSCSQTLNHNVMYWYQQKSSQAPKLLFHYYDKDFNNEADTPDNFQSRRPNTSFCFLDIRSPGLGDTAMYLCATSMWTSGRAREQYFGPGTRLTVT.